This record covers a single T cell receptor (beta chain). These data come from a study of T cells in Graves' hyperthyroidism and ophthalmopathy. RNA transcripts served as the template for amplifying TCR beta CDR3 regions. TCR CDR3 regions were first amplified by RT-PCR with HTBI primers. TCRdb passed the multiplex PCR reads through MiXCR, listing each CDR3 protein once. This table holds roughly 500,000 distinct CDR3 sequences, less than 25% found once. V lost 5 bases to trimming and J lost 4 bases; unmatched junction nucleotides: 20. This CDR3 is 20 amino acids long. Germline V gene data show CDR1 as SGHVS and CDR2 as FQNEAQ.

J is TRBJ1-6 and V is TRBV7-8; 7 nucleotides match TRBD1. The sequencing input was blood. This receptor was taken from a woman between 65 and 79 years old with Graves' ophthalmopathy. The CDR3: CASSLPTNGLGQKYNSPLHF. In nucleotides, the CDR3 is TGTGCCAGCAGCCTTCCGACAAATGGGCTGGGACAGAAATATAATTCACCCCTCCACTTT.